This T cell receptor (beta chain) appears in the sequencing data of a study of T cell responses to AZD1222 COVID-19 vaccine. Study in general: Pooling covered second doses at about 4 or about 12 weeks.

Germline CDR1 and CDR2: SEHNR and FQNEAQ (reference sequence). CDR3 length equals 14 residues. The V gene lost 1 base and the J gene lost 7 bases, with 13 bases spanning the gap. Sequencing used immunoSEQ multiplex PCR; TCRdb keeps in-frame clones, though not all of them. Of about 88,000 clones listed, about nine tenths are singletons. The TCR originated in an adult in good health. Material: peripheral blood, obtained on day 0 of AZD1222 vaccination. V usage is TRBV7-9 and J usage is TRBJ1-2; D possibly corresponds to TRBD1 (5 bases). The CDR3 loop reads CASSLGRQGGGYTF. As DNA, the CDR3 is TGTGCCAGCAGCTTAGGGCGGCAGGGAGGTGGCTACACCTTC.